This entry lists 30 T cell receptor beta chains sequenced from one sample in a study of T cell changes during pregnancy in multiple sclerosis. Using immunoSEQ multiplex PCR, the repertoire was profiled, and TCRdb retains in-frame clones only, with some absent. This table has 55,000 to 70,000 clones, around 90% appearing once. Source: CD4+ T cells from peripheral blood mononuclear cells, taken after pregnancy. The receptors were sampled from a female donor with multiple sclerosis, enrolled in a pregnancy study.

The V and J genes are TRBV6-5 and TRBJ2-5; 10 nucleotides line up with TRBD2. V shed 0 bases, J shed 2 bases, and the junction held 3 bases outside the gene matches. The CDR3 totals 16 residues. The V gene's germline CDR1 is MNHEY and CDR2 SVGAGI. CDR3 amino acids: CASSYSTAGGQETQYF. The CDR3 DNA is TGTGCCAGCAGTTACTCGACAGCGGGGGGGCAAGAGACCCAGTACTTC.

The chain recombines TRBV6-1 with TRBJ2-5, with 10 positions matching TRBD1. The CDR3 loop spans 15 amino acids. Unmatched junction bases numbered 9, after V lost 6 bases and J lost 5 bases. The germline CDR1 and CDR2 sequences are MNHNS and SASEGT. This CDR3 reads CASRRRQGAGETQYF. CDR3 in DNA: TGTGCCAGCAGAAGACGACAGGGGGCAGGGGAGACCCAGTACTTC.

The rearrangement joins TRBV6-6 to TRBJ2-7; D is perhaps TRBD1 (6 bases). The germline gives CDR1 MNHNY, CDR2 SVGAGI (reference sequence). Trimming stripped 5 bases from V and 6 bases from J, with 17 bases between. The length of the CDR3 is 14 residues. The CDR3 DNA sequence: TGTGCCAGCAGTCCAACAGGGAACACTGGCGAGCAGTACTTC. It encodes CASSPTGNTGEQYF.

The genes are TRBV28 and TRBJ2-7; 11 positions agree with TRBD2. There are 17 residues in the CDR3. Germline values: CDR1 MDHEN, CDR2 SYDVKM. V dropped 0 bases and J dropped 2; count of bases not matched to a gene: 6. The CDR3 sequence is CASSLWGTSGRAYEQYF. CDR3 nucleotide sequence: TGTGCCAGCAGTTTATGGGGAACTAGCGGGAGAGCCTACGAGCAGTACTTC.

This clone was found once. V is TRBV5-1 and J is TRBJ2-7; 9 nucleotides match TRBD2. The CDR3 runs to 14 residues. V lost 4 bases, J lost 7 bases, and 9 bases stayed unmatched. CDR1 is SGHRS, CDR2 YFSETQ, per germline. CDR3 nucleotide sequence: TGCGCCAGCAGCCGGGCGGGGGGGGCAGGAGAGCAGTACTTC. This sequence encodes CASSRAGGAGEQYF.

This rearrangement joins TRBV5-1 to TRBJ2-7; 11 bases agree with TRBD1. Germline values: CDR1 SGHRS, CDR2 YFSETQ. The CDR3 covers 15 residues. Trimming removed 4 bases from V and 3 bases from J; junction bases left unmatched: 6. The CDR3 sequence is CASSMTGTGGYEQYF. In nucleotides, the CDR3 is TGCGCCAGCAGCATGACCGGGACAGGGGGCTACGAGCAGTACTTC.

This chain connects TRBV19 to TRBJ2-7; a possible D gene is TRBD1 (7 bases). The CDR3 contains 13 residues. From germline, CDR1 is LNHDA and CDR2 SQIVND (reference sequence). Trimming took off 5 bases at V and 2 bases at J, with 10 bases between the two ends. The CDR3 bases are TGTGCCAGTAGTCAGGGGGGTCCCTACGAGCAGTACTTC. This sequence encodes CASSQGGPYEQYF.

This rearrangement joins TRBV5-4 to TRBJ2-3, with D perhaps TRBD2 (7 bases). This CDR3 is 13 amino acids long. Trimming removed 6 bases at V and 3 bases at J, with 11 bases between. The germline CDR1 and CDR2 sequences are SGHNT and YYREEE (reference sequence). In DNA, the CDR3 is TGTGCCAGCAACAAGGGGGGGACAGATACGCAGTATTTT. It is translated as CASNKGGTDTQYF.

This clone was detected only once. The chain has TRBV5-1 and TRBJ1-6; 7 nucleotides agree with TRBD1. V gave up 0 bases and J gave up 4 bases; unmatched junction bases: 4. The CDR3 is 16 residues long. Germline V CDR1 and CDR2: SGHRS, YFSETQ. Here the CDR3 reads CASSLEPGQYNSPLHF. CDR3 in DNA: TGCGCCAGCAGCTTGGAGCCGGGACAGTATAATTCACCCCTCCACTTT.

The gene calls are TRBV28 and TRBJ1-5; perhaps TRBD1 as D (5 bases). In germline, CDR1 is MDHEN, CDR2 SYDVKM. V was cut by 9 bases and J by 1 base, with 13 bases left in between. The CDR3 spans 14 residues. The CDR3 protein is CASLTARSNQPQHF. CDR3 bases: TGTGCCAGTCTGACAGCCCGAAGCAATCAGCCCCAGCATTTT. Based on the CDR3 plus reference TRBV28 and TRBJ1-5, the full variable domain is DVKVTQSSRYLVKRTGEKVFLECVQDMDHENMFWYRQDPGLGLRLIYFSYDVKMKEKGDIPEGYSVSREKKERFSLILESASTNQTSMYLCASLTARSNQPQHFGDGTRLSIL.

The CDR3 DNA is TGTGCCAGCAGTGGGACAGGGGGCGCTGGGGCCAACGTCCTGACTTTC. It yields the protein CASSGTGGAGANVLTF. The chain uses TRBV6-1 and TRBJ2-6, with 11 bases matching TRBD1. The CDR3 has 16 residues. V shed 4 bases and J 2 bases; nucleotides not matched to a gene: 1. Germline V gives CDR1 MNHNS, CDR2 SASEGT.

The rearrangement links TRBV18 to TRBJ1-1, with unresolved D. Trimming took 4 bases from V and 3 from J, leaving 15 bases between them. The CDR3 is made up of 15 amino acids. Germline V gene sequence: CDR1 KGHSH, CDR2 LQKENI. The CDR3 region has the DNA TGTGCCAGCTCACGAGTGGAGGGCGGAGACACTGAAGCTTTCTTT. Residues: CASSRVEGGDTEAFF.

This clone occurred once. The V call is TRBV9, the J call TRBJ1-1; D not certain. The germline V and J ends were trimmed by 2 bases and 0 bases, with 8 bases remaining between them. The CDR3 loop spans 14 amino acids. The V gene's germline CDR1 is SGDLS and CDR2 YYNGEE. CDR3: CASSVGHMNTEAFF. In DNA, the CDR3 is TGTGCCAGCAGCGTTGGCCACATGAACACTGAAGCTTTCTTT. Together with reference TRBV9 and TRBJ1-1, the CDR3 gives the full variable domain: DSGVTQTPKHLITATGQRVTLRCSPRSGDLSVYWYQQSLDQGLQFLIQYYNGEERAKGNILERFSAQQFPDLHSELNLSSLELGDSALYFCASSVGHMNTEAFFGQGTRLTVV.

This clone has only one observation. The chain joins TRBV5-1 to TRBJ1-1; 8 nucleotides line up with TRBD1. CDR3 length equals 14 residues. After removal of 4 bases from V and 1 base from J, the junction contained 3 bases not matched to a gene. Per the germline V gene, CDR1 is SGHRS and CDR2 is YFSETQ. The CDR3 protein is CASSPTGANTEAFF. In DNA form, the CDR3 reads TGCGCCAGCAGCCCGACAGGGGCGAACACTGAAGCTTTCTTT.

V and J are TRBV19 and TRBJ1-3, with 7 bases lining up with TRBD1. Germline assignment: CDR1 LNHDA and CDR2 SQIVND (reference sequence). The V gene end was trimmed by 5 bases and the J gene end by 4 bases; junction bases not matched to a gene: 11. The CDR3 totals 16 residues. This chain's CDR3 is CASSPATGTRGNTIYF. CDR3 DNA sequence: TGTGCCAGTAGTCCCGCGACAGGGACCCGCGGAAACACCATATATTTT.

The gene calls are TRBV19 and TRBJ2-7; D is ambiguous. The V gene's germline CDR1 is LNHDA and CDR2 SQIVND (reference sequence). Trimming left V 4 bases short and J 7 bases short, with 14 bases between. The CDR3 sequence is 13 residues long. The CDR3 nucleotides read TGTGCCAGTAGTAAATCGGTCGCTAGGGAGCAGTACTTC. As protein: CASSKSVAREQYF.

The CDR3 DNA sequence: TGTGCCAGCAGCCAAGAGCCGGGATCGAACACTGAAGCTTTCTTT. This codes for CASSQEPGSNTEAFF. The genes are TRBV16 and TRBJ1-1; D unresolved. CDR3 size: 15 residues. V was shortened by 2 bases and J by 1 base, with 11 bases between the two germline ends. Germline CDR1 and CDR2: KGHSY and FQNENV.

Written as DNA, the CDR3 is TGTGCCAGCAGCAAAAAGGTTAGCGATCAGCCCCAGCATTTT. Its protein product is CASSKKVSDQPQHF. The chain couples TRBV21-1 to TRBJ1-5. TRBV21-1 is marked as a pseudogene. This CDR3 has 14 amino acids.

The V call is TRBV12-5, the J call TRBJ2-7; D remains ambiguous. Deletions cut 1 base from V and 6 bases from J, with 10 bases between. The CDR3 contains 13 residues. Germline V CDR1 and CDR2: LGHNT, FRNRAP. In nucleotides, the CDR3 is TGTGCTAGTGGTTTGGCCCCAGGTCCCGAGCAGTACTTC. It is translated as CASGLAPGPEQYF.

The V call is TRBV7-9, the J call TRBJ2-3; D unclear. The V gene lost 1 base and the J gene lost 9 bases, with 8 bases spanning the gap. CDR1 is SEHNR and CDR2 is FQNEAQ in the germline V gene (reference sequence). The length of the CDR3 is 12 residues. The DNA for the CDR3 is TGTGCCAGCAGCTTAGAGCGAGACACGCAGTATTTT. Its protein product is CASSLERDTQYF.

This chain links TRBV30 with TRBJ2-3, with 7 bases aligning to TRBD2. The V and J ends lost 4 bases and 6 bases, in that order; junction bases with no gene match: 10. The CDR3 runs 14 residues. Germline assignment: CDR1 GTSNPN and CDR2 SVGIG (reference sequence). CDR3 amino acids: CAWTRTGGWDTQYF. The CDR3 DNA reads as TGTGCCTGGACCCGAACGGGGGGATGGGATACGCAGTATTTT. Supplemented by reference TRBV30 and TRBJ2-3, the full variable domain reads SQTIHQWPATLVQPVGSPLSLECTVEGTSNPNLYWYRQAAGRGLQLLFYSVGIGQISSEVPQNLSASRPQDRQFILSSKKLLLSDSGFYLCAWTRTGGWDTQYFGPGTRLTVL.

This rearrangement joins TRBV28 to TRBJ2-5; D may be TRBD1 (5 bases). V lost 1 base, J lost 5 bases, and 20 bases lay in between. Germline V gene data show CDR1 as MDHEN and CDR2 as SYDVKM. This CDR3 has 17 residues. The CDR3 spells CASSLFVYRQGMETQYF. The DNA for the CDR3 is TGTGCCAGCAGTTTATTTGTTTACCGCCAGGGTATGGAGACCCAGTACTTC.

This chain joins TRBV28 and TRBJ2-7, with a weak D call TRBD2 (5 bases). The CDR3 sequence is 14 residues long. Germline V gives CDR1 MDHEN, CDR2 SYDVKM. V was trimmed by 6 bases and J by 3 bases, leaving 15 bases between them. This CDR3 reads CASRSSGPHYEQYF. In DNA form, the CDR3 reads TGTGCCAGCAGATCGAGCGGACCGCACTACGAGCAGTACTTC.

The J gene is TRBJ2-1, the V gene TRBV15; 13 bases agree with TRBD2. The CDR3 sequence is 18 residues long. The V segment lost 1 base and the J segment 4 bases; nucleotides outside the gene matches: 7. Germline CDR1 and CDR2: LNHNV and YYDKDF (reference sequence). The CDR3 coding sequence is TGTGCCACCAGCAGAGCTCCCGGACTAGCGGGGGTATACAATGAGCAGTTCTTC. Amino acid sequence: CATSRAPGLAGVYNEQFF.

The chain joins TRBV19 to TRBJ1-6; D gene uncertain. The CDR3 loop spans 13 amino acids. Germline lookup yields CDR1 LNHDA and CDR2 SQIVND (reference sequence). With 5 bases removed from V and 9 bases from J, the gap between germline ends came to 11 bases. In nucleotides, the CDR3 is TGTGCCAGTAGTGAAGAAACGGGTTCACCCCTCCACTTT. Its translation is CASSEETGSPLHF.

The rearrangement links TRBV30 to TRBJ2-7; weak D call: TRBD1 (5 bases). The germline V gene has CDR1 GTSNPN and CDR2 SVGIG (reference sequence). The CDR3 has 13 residues. Between the trimmed V and J ends, which lost 4 bases and 2 bases, there was a span of 12 bases. The CDR3 sequence: CAWTGNDPYEQYF. CDR3 coding DNA: TGTGCCTGGACAGGGAACGACCCCTACGAGCAGTACTTC.

The rearrangement links TRBV19 to TRBJ1-5, with 7 bases aligning to TRBD1. Per the germline V gene, CDR1 is LNHDA and CDR2 is SQIVND (reference sequence). The CDR3 spans 17 residues. V dropped 3 bases and J dropped 7; count of bases not matched to a gene: 15. CDR3 loop: CASSIKEGAGFGQPQHF. CDR3 in DNA: TGTGCCAGTAGTATTAAGGAGGGGGCAGGGTTTGGACAGCCCCAGCATTTT.

The V and J genes are TRBV10-3 and TRBJ1-3, with D perhaps TRBD1 (6 bases). The CDR3 has 15 residues. In germline, CDR1 is ENHRY, CDR2 SYGVKD. Deletions cut 2 bases from V and 4 bases from J, with 12 bases between. The CDR3 here is CAISEGQLIGNTIYF. CDR3 sequence (DNA): TGTGCCATCAGTGAGGGACAGCTCATAGGAAACACCATATATTTT.

The rearrangement uses TRBV9 and TRBJ2-2; tentatively, D is TRBD1 (5 bases). CDR3 length: 12 residues. V was shortened by 4 bases and J by 7 bases, with 8 bases between the two germline ends. Germline V CDR1 and CDR2: SGDLS, YYNGEE. The CDR3 nucleotides read TGTGCCAGCAGCCAGGGTATCGGGGAGCTGTTTTTT. It yields the protein CASSQGIGELFF.

CDR3 nucleotide sequence: TGTGCCAGCAGCCGTGGGGGGACTCCTTCGGCGGACACTGAAGCTTTCTTT. As protein: CASSRGGTPSADTEAFF. The V call is TRBV5-4, the J call TRBJ1-1, with D maybe TRBD1 (5 bases). The CDR3 contains 17 residues. The V and J ends lost 4 bases and 3 bases respectively, with 22 bases between them. In germline, CDR1 is SGHNT, CDR2 YYREEE (reference sequence).